This T cell receptor beta chain is from a study of blood T cell repertoires in COVID-19. Study-wide background: In each case, the material was cDNA or gDNA derived from T cells, B-cell-depleted T cells, or PBMCs.

This CDR3 is 13 amino acids long. The V gene's germline CDR1 is LNHDA and CDR2 SQIVND (reference sequence). Trimming cost V 10 bases and J 4 bases, with 16 bases left between them. Using immunoSEQ multiplex PCR, the repertoire was profiled, and TCRdb retains in-frame clones only, with some absent. This sample carries 85,000 to 95,000 clones, 70% to 85% of them seen once, and the ten largest clones take roughly 7.3%. The V and J genes are TRBV19 and TRBJ1-2; D remains ambiguous. The sample consisted of peripheral blood. The clonotype originates from a man in his sixties or seventies with acute or convalescent COVID-19. This chain's CDR3 is CATRGYLVYGYTF. The CDR3 nucleotides are TGTGCCACCCGAGGCTACTTGGTCTATGGCTACACCTTC.